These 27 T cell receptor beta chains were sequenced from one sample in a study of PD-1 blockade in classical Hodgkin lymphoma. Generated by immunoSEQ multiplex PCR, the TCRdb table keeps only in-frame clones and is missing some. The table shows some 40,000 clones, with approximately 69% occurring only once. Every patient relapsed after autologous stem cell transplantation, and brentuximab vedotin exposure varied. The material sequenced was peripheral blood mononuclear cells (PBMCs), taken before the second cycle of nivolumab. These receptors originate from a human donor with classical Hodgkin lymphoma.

CDR3 region: CASSLLAGGTLDTQYF. The CDR3 bases are TGTGCCAGCAGCTTACTAGCGGGAGGGACACTAGATACGCAGTATTTT. The chain joins TRBV7-7 to TRBJ2-3, with TRBD2 matching over 12 bases. The CDR3 is 16 residues long. CDR1 is SSHAT and CDR2 is FNYEAQ in the germline V gene (reference sequence). Trimming removed 2 bases from V and 5 bases from J; junction bases left unmatched: 5.

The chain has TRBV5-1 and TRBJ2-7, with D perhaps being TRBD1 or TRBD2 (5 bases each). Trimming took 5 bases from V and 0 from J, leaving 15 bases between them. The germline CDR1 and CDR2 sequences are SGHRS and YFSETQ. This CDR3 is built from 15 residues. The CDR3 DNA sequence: TGCGCCAGCAGTGAGGGACCGGGGAGCTCCTACGAGCAGTACTTC. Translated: CASSEGPGSSYEQYF.

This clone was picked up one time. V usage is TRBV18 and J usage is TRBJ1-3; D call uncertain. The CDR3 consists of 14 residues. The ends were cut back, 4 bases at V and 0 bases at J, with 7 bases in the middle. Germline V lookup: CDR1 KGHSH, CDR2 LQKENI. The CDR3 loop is CASSLQNSGNTIYF. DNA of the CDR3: TGTGCCAGCTCACTTCAGAACTCTGGAAACACCATATATTTT.

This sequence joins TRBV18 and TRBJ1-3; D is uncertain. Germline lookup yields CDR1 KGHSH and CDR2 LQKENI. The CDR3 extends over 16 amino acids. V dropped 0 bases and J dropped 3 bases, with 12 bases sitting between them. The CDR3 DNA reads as TGTGCCAGCTCACCACCGGTCGGGGTCGATGGAAACACCATATATTTT. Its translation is CASSPPVGVDGNTIYF.

The CDR3 nucleotides are TGTGCCAGCAGCGGCCGGGTCTTCACTTCTCCCAATGAGCAGTTCTTC. Amino acids: CASSGRVFTSPNEQFF. The rearrangement uses TRBV7-2 and TRBJ2-1; D gene ambiguous. There are 16 residues in the CDR3. Between the trimmed V and J ends, which lost 5 bases and 6 bases, there was a span of 20 bases. The germline gives CDR1 SGHTA, CDR2 FQGNSA. The whole variable domain, filled in from reference TRBV7-2 and TRBJ2-1, reads GAGVSQSPSNKVTEKGKDVELRCDPISGHTALYWYRQSLGQGLEFLIYFQGNSAPDKSGLPSDRFSAERTGGSVSTLTIQRTQQEDSAVYLCASSGRVFTSPNEQFFGPGTRLTVL.

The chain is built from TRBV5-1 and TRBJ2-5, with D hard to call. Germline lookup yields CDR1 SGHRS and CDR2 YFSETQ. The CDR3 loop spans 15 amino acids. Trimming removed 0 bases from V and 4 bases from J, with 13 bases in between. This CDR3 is CASSLVPAARETQYF. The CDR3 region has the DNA TGCGCCAGCAGCTTGGTACCCGCGGCGCGAGAGACCCAGTACTTC.

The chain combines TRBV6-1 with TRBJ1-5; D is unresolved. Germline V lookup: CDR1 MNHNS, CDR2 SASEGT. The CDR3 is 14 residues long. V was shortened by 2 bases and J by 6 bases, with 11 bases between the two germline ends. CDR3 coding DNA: TGTGCCAGCAGTGAATTGGTGGCTGTTCAGCCCCAGCATTTT. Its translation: CASSELVAVQPQHF.

The CDR3 sequence: CASSFNSNRRLQHF. The CDR3 DNA follows: TGTGCCAGCAGCTTTAACAGCAACAGGCGGCTCCAGCATTTT. The rearrangement uses TRBV7-3 and TRBJ1-5; tentative D call: TRBD1 (5 bases). The CDR3 is 14 residues long. CDR1 and CDR2 (germline): SGHTA, FQGTGA. The V and J ends lost 3 bases and 12 bases respectively, with 18 bases between them.

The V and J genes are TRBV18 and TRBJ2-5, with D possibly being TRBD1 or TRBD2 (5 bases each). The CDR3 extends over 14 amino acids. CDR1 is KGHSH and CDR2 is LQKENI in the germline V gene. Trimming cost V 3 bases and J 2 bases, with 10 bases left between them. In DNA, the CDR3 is TGTGCCAGCTCACCTGGGACGGAACAAGAGACCCAGTACTTC. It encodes CASSPGTEQETQYF.

The CDR3 is CASSSGPQYEQFF. CDR3 coding DNA: TGTGCCAGCAGCTCCGGGCCCCAGTATGAGCAGTTCTTC. The chain links TRBV7-3 to TRBJ2-1; no clear D. The CDR3 has 13 amino acids. Germline CDR1 reads SGHTA; CDR2 reads FQGTGA. The V end lost 4 bases, the J end lost 8 bases, and 12 bases lay between the germline ends.

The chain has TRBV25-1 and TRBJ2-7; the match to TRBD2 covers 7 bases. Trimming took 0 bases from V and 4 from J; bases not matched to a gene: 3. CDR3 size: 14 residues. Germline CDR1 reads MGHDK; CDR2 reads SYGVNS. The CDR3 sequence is CASSEYASGYEQYF. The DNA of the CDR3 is TGTGCCAGCAGTGAATATGCTAGCGGTTACGAGCAGTACTTC.

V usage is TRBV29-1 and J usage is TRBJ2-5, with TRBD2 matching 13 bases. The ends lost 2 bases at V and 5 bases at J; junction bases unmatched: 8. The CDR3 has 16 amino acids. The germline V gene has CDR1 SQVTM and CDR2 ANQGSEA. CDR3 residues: CSVEKSGTSGIETQYF. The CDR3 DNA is TGCAGCGTTGAAAAATCCGGGACTAGCGGGATTGAGACCCAGTACTTC.

The CDR3 nucleotides are TGTGCCAGCAGTTACTCGGCTTTCATTGAGACCCAGTACTTC. Its protein product is CASSYSAFIETQYF. This chain joins TRBV6-5 and TRBJ2-5, with D unclear. Trimming shortened V by 0 bases and J by 5 bases, and 10 bases separated the two germline ends. The CDR3 extends over 14 amino acids. Germline assignment: CDR1 MNHEY and CDR2 SVGAGI.

Here the CDR3 DNA reads TGCGCCAGCAGCTTGCAGGGCCCGGGTACCGGGGAGCTGTTTTTT. As protein: CASSLQGPGTGELFF. The V and J genes are TRBV5-1 and TRBJ2-2; perhaps TRBD1 as D (5 bases). Germline loops: CDR1 SGHRS, CDR2 YFSETQ. V lost 1 base, J lost 5 bases, and 12 bases lay in between. This CDR3 has 15 residues.

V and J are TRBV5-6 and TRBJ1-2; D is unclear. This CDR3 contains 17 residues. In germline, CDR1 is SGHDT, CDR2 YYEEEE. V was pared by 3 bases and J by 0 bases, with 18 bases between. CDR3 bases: TGTGCCAGCAGCTCTCGTTACCTAGCTGTCGCTAACTATGGCTACACCTTC. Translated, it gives CASSSRYLAVANYGYTF.

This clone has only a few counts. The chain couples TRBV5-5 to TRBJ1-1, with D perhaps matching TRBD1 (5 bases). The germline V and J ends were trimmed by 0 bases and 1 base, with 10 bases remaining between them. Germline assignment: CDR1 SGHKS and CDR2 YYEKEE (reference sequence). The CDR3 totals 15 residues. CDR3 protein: CASSLGARANTEAFF. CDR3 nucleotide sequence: TGTGCCAGCAGCTTGGGGGCCAGGGCGAACACTGAAGCTTTCTTT.

The CDR3 loop reads CASSLDGGRGTEAFF. The CDR3, as DNA: TGCGCCAGCAGCTTGGATGGGGGGCGTGGGACTGAAGCTTTCTTT. This chain connects TRBV5-1 to TRBJ1-1, with TRBD1 as a possible D gene (6 bases). The CDR3 is 15 amino acids. Germline V CDR1 and CDR2: SGHRS, YFSETQ. Trimming left V 0 bases short and J 5 bases short, with 14 bases between.

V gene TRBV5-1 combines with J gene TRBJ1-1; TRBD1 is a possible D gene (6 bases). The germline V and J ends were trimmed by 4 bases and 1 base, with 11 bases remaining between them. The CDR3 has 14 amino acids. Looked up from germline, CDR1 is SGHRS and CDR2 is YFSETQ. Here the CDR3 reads CASSPQGGNTEAFF. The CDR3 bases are TGCGCCAGCAGCCCACAGGGAGGGAACACTGAAGCTTTCTTT.

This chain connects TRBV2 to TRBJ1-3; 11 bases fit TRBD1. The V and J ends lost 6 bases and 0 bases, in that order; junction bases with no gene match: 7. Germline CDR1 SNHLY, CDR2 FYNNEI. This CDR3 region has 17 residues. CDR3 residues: CASSGQGARISGNTIYF. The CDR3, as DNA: TGTGCCAGCAGCGGACAGGGGGCGAGAATCTCTGGAAACACCATATATTTT.

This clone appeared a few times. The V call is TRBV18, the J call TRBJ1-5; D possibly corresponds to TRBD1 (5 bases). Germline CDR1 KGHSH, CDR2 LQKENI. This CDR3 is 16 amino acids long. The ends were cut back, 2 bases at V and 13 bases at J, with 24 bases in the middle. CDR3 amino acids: CASSPVFRGGGGVQHF. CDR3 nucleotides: TGTGCCAGCTCACCAGTTTTCCGAGGCGGGGGAGGCGTGCAGCATTTT. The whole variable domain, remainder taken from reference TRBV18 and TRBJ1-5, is NAGVMQNPRHLVRRRGQEARLRCSPMKGHSHVYWYRQLPEEGLKFMVYLQKENIIDESGMPKERFSAEFPKEGPSILRIQQVVRGDSAAYFCASSPVFRGGGGVQHFGDGTRLSIL.

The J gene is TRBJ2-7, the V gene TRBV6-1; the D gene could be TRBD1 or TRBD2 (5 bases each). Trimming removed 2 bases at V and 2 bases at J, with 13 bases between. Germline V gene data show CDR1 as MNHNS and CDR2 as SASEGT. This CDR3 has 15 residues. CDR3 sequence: CASSEFGTAAYEQYF. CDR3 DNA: TGTGCCAGCAGTGAATTTGGGACGGCAGCCTACGAGCAGTACTTC.

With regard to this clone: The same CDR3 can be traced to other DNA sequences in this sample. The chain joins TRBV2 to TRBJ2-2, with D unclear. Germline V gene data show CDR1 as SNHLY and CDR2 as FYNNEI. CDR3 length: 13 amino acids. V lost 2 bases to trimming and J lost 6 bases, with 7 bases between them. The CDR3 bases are TGTGCCAGCAGTGAACTCGGTGCCGGGGAGCTGTTTTTT. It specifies CASSELGAGELFF.

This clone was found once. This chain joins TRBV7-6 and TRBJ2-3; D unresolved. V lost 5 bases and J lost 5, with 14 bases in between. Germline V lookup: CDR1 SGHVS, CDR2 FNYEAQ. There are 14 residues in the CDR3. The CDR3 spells CASSLDPAGDTQYF. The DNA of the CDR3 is TGTGCCAGCAGCCTGGACCCGGCCGGAGATACGCAGTATTTT.

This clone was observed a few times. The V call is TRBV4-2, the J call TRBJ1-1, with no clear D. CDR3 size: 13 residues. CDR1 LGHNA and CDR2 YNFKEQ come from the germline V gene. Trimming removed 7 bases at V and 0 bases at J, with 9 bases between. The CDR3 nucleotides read TGTGCCAGCATCGCTCACATGAACACTGAAGCTTTCTTT. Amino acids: CASIAHMNTEAFF.

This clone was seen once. CDR3 nucleotide sequence: TGTGCCAGCAGCTCCCCCCGGGGGGCCTCCTACGAGCAGTACTTC. It yields the protein CASSSPRGASYEQYF. The chain joins TRBV7-8 to TRBJ2-7; the D gene is possibly TRBD2 (7 bases). In germline, CDR1 is SGHVS, CDR2 FQNEAQ. The ends were cut back, 4 bases at V and 0 bases at J, with 13 bases in the middle. The CDR3 totals 15 residues.

This CDR3 reads CASSVGQGRSGELFF. CDR3 in DNA: TGTGCCAGCAGCGTTGGGCAGGGTCGTTCCGGGGAGCTGTTTTTT. This chain joins TRBV9 and TRBJ2-2, with D perhaps matching TRBD1 (5 bases). Germline lookup yields CDR1 SGDLS and CDR2 YYNGEE. Trimming left V 2 bases short and J 6 bases short, with 14 bases between. This CDR3 region has 15 residues.

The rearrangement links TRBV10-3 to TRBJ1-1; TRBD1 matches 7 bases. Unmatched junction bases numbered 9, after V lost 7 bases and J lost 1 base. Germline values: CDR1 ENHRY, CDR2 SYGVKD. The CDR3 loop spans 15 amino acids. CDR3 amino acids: CAIKGTVDTNTEAFF. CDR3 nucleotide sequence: TGTGCCATCAAAGGGACAGTGGATACGAACACTGAAGCTTTCTTT.